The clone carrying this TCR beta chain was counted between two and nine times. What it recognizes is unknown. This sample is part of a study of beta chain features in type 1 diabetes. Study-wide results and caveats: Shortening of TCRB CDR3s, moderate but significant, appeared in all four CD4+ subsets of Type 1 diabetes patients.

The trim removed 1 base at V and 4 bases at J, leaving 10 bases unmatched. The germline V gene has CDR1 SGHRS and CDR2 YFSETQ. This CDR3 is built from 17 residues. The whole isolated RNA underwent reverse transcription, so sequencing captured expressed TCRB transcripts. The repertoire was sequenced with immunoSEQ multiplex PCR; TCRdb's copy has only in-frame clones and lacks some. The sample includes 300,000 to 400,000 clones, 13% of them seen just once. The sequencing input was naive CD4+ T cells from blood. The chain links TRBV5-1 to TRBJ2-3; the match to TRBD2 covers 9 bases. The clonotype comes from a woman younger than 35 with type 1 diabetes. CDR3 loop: CASSLYGGRAPPDTQYF. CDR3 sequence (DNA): TGCGCCAGCAGCTTGTATGGCGGGAGGGCCCCCCCAGATACGCAGTATTTT.